Presented here are 30 T cell receptor beta chains from one specimen sequenced in a study of T cells in Graves' hyperthyroidism and ophthalmopathy. Researchers amplified the TCR beta CDR3 regions from RNA transcripts. A set of HTBI primers served as the primers for a first-round RT-PCR of the TCR CDR3. From the multiplex PCR reads, TCRdb called clonotypes with MiXCR, one entry per CDR3 protein. The sample consists of about 400,000 distinct CDR3 sequences, over 13% of them appearing once. Sequencing was carried out using blood. The receptor set was obtained from a man between 45 and 60 years old with Graves' ophthalmopathy.

This clonotype has a handful of counts. The chain uses TRBV7-9 and TRBJ2-3, with TRBD2 as a possible D gene (5 bases). The CDR3 is 17 residues long. Trimming left V 4 bases short and J 6 bases short, with 23 bases between. Looked up from germline, CDR1 is SEHNR and CDR2 is FQNEAQ (reference sequence). The CDR3 DNA follows: TGTGCCAGCAGCTCACCCCTGACTGGCGGGCCGGTGGATACGCAGTATTTT. Amino acid sequence: CASSSPLTGGPVDTQYF. Using reference TRBV7-9 and TRBJ2-3 for the parts outside the CDR3, the full variable domain is DTGVSQNPRHKITKRGQNVTFRCDPISEHNRLYWYRQTLGQGPEFLTYFQNEAQLEKSRLLSDRFSAERPKGSFSTLEIQRTEQGDSAMYLCASSSPLTGGPVDTQYFGPGTRLTVL.

The genes are TRBV28 and TRBJ2-7; 9 positions match TRBD1. This CDR3 has 15 amino acids. The V gene's germline CDR1 is MDHEN and CDR2 SYDVKM. The V gene end was trimmed by 3 bases and the J gene end by 2 bases; junction bases not matched to a gene: 5. CDR3 coding DNA: TGTGCCAGCAGTTTTCCCGGGACAGGGACCTACGAGCAGTACTTC. Protein product: CASSFPGTGTYEQYF.

Notes on this clonotype: This may be a read error, as it is one base from a much larger clone. This chain links TRBV12-3 or TRBV12-4 with TRBJ2-5, with D possibly being TRBD1 (5 bases). Between the trimmed V and J ends, which lost 9 bases and 4 bases, there was a span of 21 bases. The CDR3 length is 15 residues. DNA for the CDR3: TGTGCCAGTGTGAGTCTGGACAAGGCACCAGAGACCCAGTACTTC. It translates to CASVSLDKAPETQYF.

The chain links TRBV4-1 to TRBJ1-5; D uncertain. The CDR3 spans 13 residues. Germline values: CDR1 MGHRA, CDR2 YSYEKL. The V end lost 0 bases, the J end lost 5 bases, and 5 bases lay between the germline ends. The DNA of the CDR3 is TGCGCCAGCAGCCAAGACGCCGATCAGCCCCAGCATTTT. Encoded protein: CASSQDADQPQHF.

This clonotype has ten or more counts. The rearrangement links TRBV12-3 or TRBV12-4 to TRBJ2-1; perhaps D is TRBD1 or TRBD2 (5 bases each). The CDR3 length is 14 residues. Trimming stripped 10 bases from V and 4 bases from J, with 17 bases between. The CDR3 bases are TGTGCCACTTGCTGGGGACCTCCTTACAATGAGCAGTTCTTC. Translating gives CATCWGPPYNEQFF.

The chain couples TRBV3-1 to TRBJ2-1, with TRBD2 matching over 14 bases. The CDR3 spans 15 residues. The germline CDR1 and CDR2 sequences are LGHDT and YNNKEL (reference sequence). V lost 1 base to trimming and J lost 8 bases; unmatched junction nucleotides: 1. The CDR3 loop is CASSQGLAGGYEQFF. The CDR3 bases are TGTGCCAGCAGCCAAGGACTAGCGGGAGGGTATGAGCAGTTCTTC.

This chain connects TRBV24-1 to TRBJ2-1, with unresolved D. Germline V gene data show CDR1 as KGHDR and CDR2 as SFDVKD. V was pared by 4 bases and J by 6 bases, with 9 bases between. The CDR3 is made up of 13 amino acids. CDR3 nucleotides: TGTGCCACCAGTGACCCAAATCGCAATGAGCAGTTCTTC. The encoded protein is CATSDPNRNEQFF.

This chain uses TRBV11-1 with TRBJ2-2; 10 bases agree with TRBD1. CDR1 and CDR2 (germline): SGHAT, FQDESV (reference sequence). J was trimmed by 4 bases and V by 6 bases; bases with no gene match: 8. This CDR3 has 16 residues. CDR3: CASRPPGQGFTGELFF. In DNA, the CDR3 is TGTGCCAGCAGACCACCGGGACAGGGGTTCACCGGGGAGCTGTTTTTT.

The chain has TRBV18 and TRBJ2-3; the D gene could be TRBD1 or TRBD2 (5 bases each). Per the germline V gene, CDR1 is KGHSH and CDR2 is LQKENI. CDR3 length: 16 amino acids. The V end was cut by 2 bases, the J end by 0 bases, with 12 bases between. This CDR3 is CASSPVEGLSTDTQYF. CDR3 nucleotides: TGTGCCAGCTCACCAGTCGAGGGGTTAAGCACAGATACGCAGTATTTT.

This clonotype was seen at least ten times. The V and J genes are TRBV19 and TRBJ1-1; a possible D gene is TRBD1 (5 bases). CDR1 and CDR2 from the germline V gene are LNHDA and SQIVND (reference sequence). Trimming took off 5 bases at V and 5 bases at J, with 15 bases between the two ends. The length of the CDR3 is 14 residues. CDR3 coding DNA: TGTGCCAGTAGTTTTCCGGGGGGTTGGACTGAAGCTTTCTTT. Its translation is CASSFPGGWTEAFF.

This clonotype was counted between two and nine times. J is TRBJ2-1 and V is TRBV4-1, with TRBD2 identical over 13 bases. The CDR3 contains 16 residues. The trim removed 2 bases at V and 4 bases at J, leaving 2 bases unmatched. The germline CDR1 and CDR2 sequences are MGHRA and YSYEKL. Here the CDR3 DNA reads TGCGCCAGCAGCCAATGGGGACTAGCGGGGTACAATGAGCAGTTCTTC. Translated: CASSQWGLAGYNEQFF.

The chain employs TRBV7-8 and TRBJ1-1; TRBD1 might be the D (5 bases). In germline, CDR1 is SGHVS, CDR2 FQNEAQ. V was pared by 0 bases and J by 1 base, with 12 bases between. CDR3 length equals 16 residues. The CDR3 DNA is TGTGCCAGCAGCTTAGCGATTGGGGCGAGGAACACTGAAGCTTTCTTT. It is translated as CASSLAIGARNTEAFF.

There are many counts of this clonotype. The chain is built from TRBV30 and TRBJ2-7; 11 nucleotides match TRBD2. This CDR3 has 14 residues. The germline gives CDR1 GTSNPN, CDR2 SVGIG (reference sequence). V gave up 3 bases and J gave up 2 bases; unmatched junction bases: 3. CDR3 amino acids: CAWSELAGAYEQYF. CDR3 nucleotides: TGTGCCTGGAGCGAACTAGCGGGAGCCTACGAGCAGTACTTC. Looking up the rest from reference TRBV30 and TRBJ2-7 gives the full variable domain: SQTIHQWPATLVQPVGSPLSLECTVEGTSNPNLYWYRQAAGRGLQLLFYSVGIGQISSEVPQNLSASRPQDRQFILSSKKLLLSDSGFYLCAWSELAGAYEQYFGPGTRLTVT.

This chain joins TRBV20-1 and TRBJ1-2, with D unclear. Deletions cut 0 bases from V and 0 bases from J, with 8 bases between. CDR3 length: 14 residues. CDR1 DFQATT and CDR2 SNEGSKA come from the germline V gene (reference sequence). The CDR3 nucleotides are TGCAGTGCTAGAGATTTCCAGGCTAACTATGGCTACACCTTC. It codes for CSARDFQANYGYTF.

In this sample, this clonotype turned up many times. The chain uses TRBV6-1 and TRBJ2-1; D is unclear. Per the germline V gene, CDR1 is MNHNS and CDR2 is SASEGT. V lost 4 bases to trimming and J lost 10 bases, with 11 bases between them. This CDR3 is 12 amino acids long. The CDR3 DNA sequence: TGTGCCAGCAGTGCTCAGGACGGAGAGCAGTTCTTC. Encoded protein: CASSAQDGEQFF.

This clonotype was counted at least ten times. The gene calls are TRBV3-1 and TRBJ2-3; 14 bases fit TRBD2. With 4 bases clipped from V and 4 bases from J, the junction kept 4 bases outside the gene matches. The CDR3 runs to 16 residues. Germline loops: CDR1 LGHDT, CDR2 YNNKEL (reference sequence). CDR3 region: CASSPGTSGSADTQYF. DNA for the CDR3: TGTGCCAGCAGCCCTGGGACTAGCGGGAGTGCAGATACGCAGTATTTT.

The rearrangement uses TRBV19 and TRBJ2-5, with TRBD1 identical over 8 bases. CDR3 length equals 14 residues. Germline V gives CDR1 LNHDA, CDR2 SQIVND (reference sequence). The V and J ends lost 7 bases and 5 bases, in that order; junction bases with no gene match: 9. The CDR3 here is CASNTPGGDETQYF. CDR3 sequence (DNA): TGTGCCAGTAATACTCCAGGGGGCGATGAGACCCAGTACTTC.

The chain recombines TRBV7-9 with TRBJ2-1, with TRBD1 matching 7 bases. CDR1 SEHNR and CDR2 FQNEAQ come from the germline V gene (reference sequence). CDR3 length: 15 amino acids. V lost 2 bases and J lost 4; bases outside the gene matches: 5. CDR3 loop: CASSLRDSLYNEQFF. For the CDR3, the DNA is TGTGCCAGCAGCTTACGGGACAGCTTGTACAATGAGCAGTTCTTC. The variable domain in full, completed from reference TRBV7-9 and TRBJ2-1, reads DTGVSQNPRHKITKRGQNVTFRCDPISEHNRLYWYRQTLGQGPEFLTYFQNEAQLEKSRLLSDRFSAERPKGSFSTLEIQRTEQGDSAMYLCASSLRDSLYNEQFFGPGTRLTVL.

The V gene is TRBV5-1, the J gene TRBJ1-1; 7 bases fit TRBD1. Trimming cost V 4 bases and J 1 base; bases outside gene matches: 4. Per the germline V gene, CDR1 is SGHRS and CDR2 is YFSETQ. The CDR3 is 14 residues long. CDR3 sequence (DNA): TGCGCCAGCAGCGGGGGGACAGCGAACACTGAAGCTTTCTTT. Protein product: CASSGGTANTEAFF.

This clonotype has at least ten counts. The genes are TRBV11-3 and TRBJ2-3, with 10 bases aligning to TRBD2. Germline V gives CDR1 SGHNT, CDR2 YENEEA. The CDR3 covers 16 residues. The J segment lost 4 bases and the V segment lost 3 bases, leaving 7 bases of the junction unmatched. DNA of the CDR3: TGTGCCAGCAGCTTCGGACTAGCGGTAGGGGCAGATACGCAGTATTTT. Protein product: CASSFGLAVGADTQYF.

The rearrangement uses TRBV28 and TRBJ1-5; perhaps TRBD1 as D (5 bases). Germline lookup yields CDR1 MDHEN and CDR2 SYDVKM. This CDR3 is built from 11 residues. The V gene lost 6 bases and the J gene lost 10 bases, with 10 bases spanning the gap. This chain's CDR3 is CASRRRGPQHF. As DNA, the CDR3 is TGTGCCAGCAGGAGGAGGGGCCCCCAGCATTTT.

This clonotype turned up a few times. The chain recombines TRBV25-1 with TRBJ1-4; 7 bases fit TRBD1. Germline V gives CDR1 MGHDK, CDR2 SYGVNS. The CDR3 totals 16 residues. V gave up 4 bases and J gave up 2 bases; unmatched junction bases: 7. CDR3 sequence reads: CASSGDRALTNEKLFF. CDR3 sequence (DNA): TGTGCCAGCAGTGGTGACAGGGCGTTGACTAATGAAAAACTGTTTTTT.

This clonotype was counted ten times or more. This chain connects TRBV5-1 to TRBJ2-7, with a tentative D call TRBD2 (7 bases). CDR1 is SGHRS and CDR2 is YFSETQ in the germline V gene. The CDR3 is made up of 15 amino acids. Trimming stripped 3 bases from V and 3 bases from J, with 16 bases between. CDR3 loop: CASSSLRGADYEQYF. The CDR3 DNA reads TGCGCCAGCAGCTCTCTACGGGGGGCGGACTACGAGCAGTACTTC.

This clonotype was seen ten or more times. V gene TRBV6-1 combines with J gene TRBJ2-1; 8 bases map to TRBD2. The CDR3 runs 14 residues. Losses at the gene ends were 2 bases for V and 6 bases for J; bases not matched to a gene: 3. Germline lookup yields CDR1 MNHNS and CDR2 SASEGT. CDR3 nucleotide sequence: TGTGCCAGCAGTGAACTAGCGGGTATCAATGAGCAGTTCTTC. It encodes CASSELAGINEQFF.

This clonotype was picked up many times. The gene calls are TRBV29-1 and TRBJ1-1; D unresolved. Germline V gives CDR1 SQVTM, CDR2 ANQGSEA. With 4 bases removed from V and 0 bases from J, the gap between germline ends came to 15 bases. The CDR3 loop spans 15 amino acids. CDR3: CSVAVLEGMNTEAFF. The DNA of the CDR3 is TGCAGCGTTGCAGTTTTAGAAGGGATGAACACTGAAGCTTTCTTT.

This clonotype was picked up many times. V is TRBV3-1 and J is TRBJ2-3, with 10 positions matching TRBD2. With 4 bases clipped from V and 2 bases from J, the junction kept 3 bases outside the gene matches. The germline CDR1 and CDR2 sequences are LGHDT and YNNKEL (reference sequence). This CDR3 is built from 15 residues. This chain's CDR3 is CASSPTSGVTDTQYF. CDR3 nucleotides: TGTGCCAGCAGCCCAACTAGCGGGGTCACAGATACGCAGTATTTT.

The table lists this clonotype with many counts. The chain is built from TRBV10-3 and TRBJ1-4; 8 bases line up with TRBD1. The CDR3 extends over 13 amino acids. V was clipped by 7 bases and J by 7 bases; unmatched bases: 5. The germline CDR1 and CDR2 sequences are ENHRY and SYGVKD. In nucleotides, the CDR3 is TGTGCCATCAAAGGACAGGGTGGTGAAAAACTGTTTTTT. It specifies CAIKGQGGEKLFF.

This clonotype was detected many times. The V and J genes are TRBV20-1 and TRBJ1-1, with TRBD1 as a possible D gene (5 bases). The CDR3 spans 14 residues. The germline V and J ends were trimmed by 2 bases and 5 bases, with 15 bases remaining between them. Germline V CDR1 and CDR2: DFQATT, SNEGSKA (reference sequence). The CDR3 protein is CSARNLGEGTEAFF. As DNA, the CDR3 is TGCAGTGCTAGAAACCTGGGGGAGGGGACTGAAGCTTTCTTT.

This clonotype has ten or more counts. The DNA for the CDR3 is TGTGCCGTCACAGGGTCTAGCACAGATACGCAGTATTTT. Encoded protein: CAVTGSSTDTQYF. J is TRBJ2-3 and V is TRBV6-1, with D tentatively TRBD1 (6 bases). The CDR3 is 13 amino acids. The V end was cut by 11 bases, the J end by 0 bases, with 12 bases between. CDR1 and CDR2 from the germline V gene are MNHNS and SASEGT.

The chain is built from TRBV28 and TRBJ2-1, with 7 nucleotides matching TRBD2. This CDR3 contains 14 residues. The germline CDR1 and CDR2 sequences are MDHEN and SYDVKM. Germline trimming cut 3 bases from V and 9 bases from J; bases unmatched to any gene: 8. The CDR3 loop reads CASSLTAGVGEQFF. CDR3 nucleotide sequence: TGTGCCAGCAGTTTGACGGCGGGAGTGGGTGAGCAGTTCTTC.